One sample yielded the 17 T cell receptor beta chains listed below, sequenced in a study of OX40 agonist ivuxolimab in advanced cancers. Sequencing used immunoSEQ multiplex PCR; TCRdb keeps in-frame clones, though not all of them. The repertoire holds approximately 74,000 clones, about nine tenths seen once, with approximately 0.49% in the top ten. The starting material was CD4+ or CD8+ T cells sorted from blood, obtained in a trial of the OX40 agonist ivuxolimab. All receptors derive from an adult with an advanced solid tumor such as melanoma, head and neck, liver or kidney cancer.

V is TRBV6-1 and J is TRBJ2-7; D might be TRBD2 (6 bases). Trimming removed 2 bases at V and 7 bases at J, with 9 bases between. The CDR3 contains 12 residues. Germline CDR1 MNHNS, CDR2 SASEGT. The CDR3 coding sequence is TGTGCCAGCAGTGAATTAGGACTAGAGCAGTACTTC. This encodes CASSELGLEQYF.

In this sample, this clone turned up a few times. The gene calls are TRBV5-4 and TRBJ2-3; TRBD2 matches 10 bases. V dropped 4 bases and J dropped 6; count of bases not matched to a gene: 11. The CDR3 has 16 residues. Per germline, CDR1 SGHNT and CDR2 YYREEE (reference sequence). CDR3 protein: CASSRLIGTSEDTQYF. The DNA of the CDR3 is TGTGCCAGCAGCCGCCTAATTGGGACTAGCGAGGATACGCAGTATTTT.

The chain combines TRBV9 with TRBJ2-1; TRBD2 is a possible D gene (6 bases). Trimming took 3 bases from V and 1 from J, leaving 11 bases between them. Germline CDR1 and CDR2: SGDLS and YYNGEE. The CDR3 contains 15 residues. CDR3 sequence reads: CASSASSESYNEQFF. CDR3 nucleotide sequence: TGTGCCAGCAGCGCCTCTAGCGAGTCCTACAATGAGCAGTTCTTC.

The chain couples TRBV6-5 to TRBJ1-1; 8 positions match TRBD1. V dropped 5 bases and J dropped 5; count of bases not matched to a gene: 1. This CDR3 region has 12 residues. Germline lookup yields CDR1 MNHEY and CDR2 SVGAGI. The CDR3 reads CASSQGATEAFF. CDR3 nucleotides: TGTGCCAGCAGTCAGGGGGCTACTGAAGCTTTCTTT.

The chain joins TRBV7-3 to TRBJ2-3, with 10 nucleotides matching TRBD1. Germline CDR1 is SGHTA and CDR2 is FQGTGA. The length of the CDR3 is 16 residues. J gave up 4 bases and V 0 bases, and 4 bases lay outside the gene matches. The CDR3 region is CASSLTLDRGADTQYF. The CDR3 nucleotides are TGTGCCAGCAGCTTAACGCTGGACAGGGGGGCAGATACGCAGTATTTT.

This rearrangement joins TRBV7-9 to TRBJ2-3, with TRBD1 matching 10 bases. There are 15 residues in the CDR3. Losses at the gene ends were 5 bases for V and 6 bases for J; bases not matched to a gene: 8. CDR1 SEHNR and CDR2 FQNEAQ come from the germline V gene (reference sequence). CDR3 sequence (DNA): TGTGCCAGCAGCACCTCGGGACAGGGGCGGGATACGCAGTATTTT. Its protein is CASSTSGQGRDTQYF.

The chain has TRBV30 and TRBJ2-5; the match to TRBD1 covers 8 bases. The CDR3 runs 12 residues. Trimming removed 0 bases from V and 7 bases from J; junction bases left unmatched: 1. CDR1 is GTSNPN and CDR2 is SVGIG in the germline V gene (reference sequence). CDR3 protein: CAWSVQGGTQYF. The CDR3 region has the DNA TGTGCCTGGAGTGTACAGGGGGGGACCCAGTACTTC.

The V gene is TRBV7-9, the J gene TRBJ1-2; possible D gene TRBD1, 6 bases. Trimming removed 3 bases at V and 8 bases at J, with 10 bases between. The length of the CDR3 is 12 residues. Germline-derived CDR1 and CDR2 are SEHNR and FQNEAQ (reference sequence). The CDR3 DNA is TGTGCCAGCAGCTTTACAGGGTTCGGCTACACCTTC. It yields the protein CASSFTGFGYTF. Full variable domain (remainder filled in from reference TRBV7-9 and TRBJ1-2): DTGVSQNPRHKITKRGQNVTFRCDPISEHNRLYWYRQTLGQGPEFLTYFQNEAQLEKSRLLSDRFSAERPKGSFSTLEIQRTEQGDSAMYLCASSFTGFGYTFGSGTRLTVV.

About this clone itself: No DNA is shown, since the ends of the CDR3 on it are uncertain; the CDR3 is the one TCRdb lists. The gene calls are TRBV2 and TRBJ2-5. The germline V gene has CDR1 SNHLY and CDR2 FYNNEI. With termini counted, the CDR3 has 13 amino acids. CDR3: CASILEAQETQYF.

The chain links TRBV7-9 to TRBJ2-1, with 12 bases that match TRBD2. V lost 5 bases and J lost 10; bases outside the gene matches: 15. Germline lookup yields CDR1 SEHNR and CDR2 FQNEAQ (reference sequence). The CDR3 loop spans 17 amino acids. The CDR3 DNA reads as TGTGCCAGCAGCCCAGACGGACTAGCGGGATCCGGGCCAGAGCAGTTCTTC. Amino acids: CASSPDGLAGSGPEQFF.

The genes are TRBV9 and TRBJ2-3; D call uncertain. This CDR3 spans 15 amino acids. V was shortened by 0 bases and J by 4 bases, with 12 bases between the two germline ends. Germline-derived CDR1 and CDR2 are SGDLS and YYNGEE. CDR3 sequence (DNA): TGTGCCAGCAGCGTAGACCAGTTCAAGGCAGATACGCAGTATTTT. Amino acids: CASSVDQFKADTQYF.

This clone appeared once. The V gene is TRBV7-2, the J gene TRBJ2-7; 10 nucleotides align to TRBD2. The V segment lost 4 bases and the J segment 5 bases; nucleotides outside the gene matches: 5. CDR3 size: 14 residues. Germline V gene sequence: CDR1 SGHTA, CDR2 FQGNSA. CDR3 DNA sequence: TGTGCCAGCAGCTCTAGCGGGAGCTGGGACGAGCAGTACTTC. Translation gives CASSSSGSWDEQYF. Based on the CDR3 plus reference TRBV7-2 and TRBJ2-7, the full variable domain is GAGVSQSPSNKVTEKGKDVELRCDPISGHTALYWYRQSLGQGLEFLIYFQGNSAPDKSGLPSDRFSAERTGGSVSTLTIQRTQQEDSAVYLCASSSSGSWDEQYFGPGTRLTVT.

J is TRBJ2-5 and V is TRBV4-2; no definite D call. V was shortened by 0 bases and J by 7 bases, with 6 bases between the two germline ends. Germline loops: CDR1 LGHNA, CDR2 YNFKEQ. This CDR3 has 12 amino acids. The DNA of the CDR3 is TGTGCCAGCAGCCAAGAGGTGGGGACCCAGTACTTC. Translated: CASSQEVGTQYF.

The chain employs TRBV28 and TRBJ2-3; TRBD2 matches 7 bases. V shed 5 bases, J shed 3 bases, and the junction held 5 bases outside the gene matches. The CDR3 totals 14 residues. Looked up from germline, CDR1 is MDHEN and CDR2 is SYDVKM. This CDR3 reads CASSRAGWTDTQYF. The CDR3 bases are TGTGCCAGCAGTCGAGCGGGATGGACAGATACGCAGTATTTT.

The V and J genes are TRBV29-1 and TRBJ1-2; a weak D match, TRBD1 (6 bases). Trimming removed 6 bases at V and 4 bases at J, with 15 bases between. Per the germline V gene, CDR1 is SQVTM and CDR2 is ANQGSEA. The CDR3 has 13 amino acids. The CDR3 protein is CSVGAGDGYGYTF. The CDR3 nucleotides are TGCAGCGTGGGAGCAGGGGACGGCTATGGCTACACCTTC.

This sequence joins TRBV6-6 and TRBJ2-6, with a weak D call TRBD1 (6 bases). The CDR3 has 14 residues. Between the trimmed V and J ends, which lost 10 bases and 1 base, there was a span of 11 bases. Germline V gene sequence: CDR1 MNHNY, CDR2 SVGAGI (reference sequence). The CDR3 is CATTGISGANVLTF. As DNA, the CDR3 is TGTGCCACCACAGGGATATCTGGGGCCAACGTCCTGACTTTC.

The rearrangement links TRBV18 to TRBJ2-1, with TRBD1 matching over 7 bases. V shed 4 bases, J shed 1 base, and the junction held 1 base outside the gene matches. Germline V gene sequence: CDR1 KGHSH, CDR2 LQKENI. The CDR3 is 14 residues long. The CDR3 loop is CASSRDSSYNEQFF. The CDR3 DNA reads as TGTGCCAGCTCACGGGACAGTTCCTACAATGAGCAGTTCTTC.